Below are 13 T cell receptor beta chains sequenced from a single sample in a study of spatial heterogeneity in lung cancer. Study-wide results and caveats: The number of expanded tumor alpha and beta chains correlated with mutation number.

TCRdb re-derived calls from the 5' RACE reads in MiXCR, one entry per CDR3 protein. Altogether approximately 6,200 distinct CDR3 sequences are present, roughly 16% being singletons, with the ten largest covering approximately 14%. These receptors' targets are unknown. Documented time point: sample taken at primary tumor resection. The sequencing used lung tumor tissue, collected at surgery. Receptors were obtained from a male donor with early-stage non-small cell lung cancer.

This clonotype has just one count. The V call is TRBV5-1, the J call TRBJ2-5, with TRBD2 identical over 7 bases. Germline CDR1 reads SGHRS; CDR2 reads YFSETQ. The CDR3 runs to 13 residues. Germline trimming cut 4 bases from V and 2 bases from J; bases unmatched to any gene: 2. The CDR3 is CASSEGLQETQYF. For the CDR3, the DNA is TGCGCCAGCAGCGAGGGACTACAAGAGACCCAGTACTTC. Using reference TRBV5-1 and TRBJ2-5 for the parts outside the CDR3, the full variable domain is KAGVTQTPRYLIKTRGQQVTLSCSPISGHRSVSWYQQTPGQGLQFLFEYFSETQRNKGNFPGRFSGRQFSNSRSEMNVSTLELGDSALYLCASSEGLQETQYFGPGTRLLVL.

This clonotype qualifies as medium-sized. This chain connects TRBV28 to TRBJ1-5; D is undetermined. Germline CDR1 reads MDHEN; CDR2 reads SYDVKM. The CDR3 has 14 amino acids. Trimming took off 3 bases at V and 5 bases at J, with 11 bases between the two ends. CDR3 protein: CASSLIVKYQPQHF. In nucleotides, the CDR3 is TGTGCCAGCAGTTTGATTGTCAAATATCAGCCCCAGCATTTT.

This clonotype was picked up one time. One end of the junction varies from germline; a read error may be responsible. The chain links TRBV7-9 to TRBJ1-4, with D unclear. Germline CDR1 is SEHNR and CDR2 is FQNEAQ (reference sequence). The CDR3 covers 13 residues. CDR3 coding DNA: TGTGTCAGCAGCCCTCCAACTAATGAAAAACTGTTTTTT. This codes for CVSSPPTNEKLFF.

This clonotype was seen a handful of times. The chain joins TRBV6-2 or TRBV6-3 to TRBJ2-5; D perhaps matches TRBD2 (5 bases). Germline V gene lookup returns CDR1 MNHEY and CDR2 SVGEGT. V was cut by 6 bases and J by 0 bases, with 11 bases left in between. The CDR3 loop spans 14 amino acids. CDR3 sequence (DNA): TGTGCCAGCAGCTCTCCGGGGTACCAAGAGACCCAGTACTTC. This codes for CASSSPGYQETQYF.

This clonotype is medium-sized within its sample. CDR3 in amino acids: CASRGTGQGEQYF. In DNA, the CDR3 is TGTGCCAGCAGGGGGACAGGGCAGGGCGAGCAGTACTTC. The chain has TRBV25-1 and TRBJ2-7; 9 nucleotides line up with TRBD1. This CDR3 region has 13 residues. The J segment lost 6 bases and the V segment lost 6 bases, leaving 6 bases of the junction unmatched. Germline CDR1 is MGHDK and CDR2 is SYGVNS.

The V call is TRBV4-1, the J call TRBJ1-1; D might be TRBD1 (6 bases). This CDR3 is built from 16 residues. The V gene's germline CDR1 is MGHRA and CDR2 YSYEKL. Trimming left V 2 bases short and J 0 bases short, with 13 bases between. CDR3 in amino acids: CASSQRPGQMNTEAFF. CDR3 coding DNA: TGCGCCAGCAGCCAACGCCCGGGACAAATGAACACTGAAGCTTTCTTT.

The rearrangement uses TRBV4-1 and TRBJ2-1; TRBD1 matches 7 bases. Looked up from germline, CDR1 is MGHRA and CDR2 is YSYEKL. CDR3 length equals 11 residues. V lost 5 bases to trimming and J lost 9 bases; unmatched junction nucleotides: 1. The DNA for the CDR3 is TGCGCCAGCAGCGAGGGGGCTGAGCAGTTCTTC. Its translation: CASSEGAEQFF.

Relative to its sample, this clonotype is medium-sized. The J gene is TRBJ1-2, the V gene TRBV5-4; weak D call: TRBD1 (5 bases). This CDR3 is built from 15 residues. Germline V gene sequence: CDR1 SGHNT, CDR2 YYREEE (reference sequence). Between the trimmed V and J ends, which lost 2 bases and 7 bases, there was a span of 18 bases. The CDR3 coding sequence is TGTGCCAGCAGCTTCGATTTGACAGCTGGTTTTGGCTACACCTTC. Its translation is CASSFDLTAGFGYTF.

There are a few counts of this clonotype. V usage is TRBV28 and J usage is TRBJ1-5; the D gene is possibly TRBD1 (5 bases). From germline, CDR1 is MDHEN and CDR2 SYDVKM. With 5 bases removed from V and 0 bases from J, the gap between germline ends came to 8 bases. The CDR3 consists of 14 residues. CDR3 DNA sequence: TGTGCCAGCAGTCCCACAGGTAGCAATCAGCCCCAGCATTTT. It codes for CASSPTGSNQPQHF.

This clonotype was counted a few times. CDR3 bases: TGTGCCAGCAGCGCCCGTGTCCGGGTAGGCACAGATACGCAGTATTTT. This translates into CASSARVRVGTDTQYF. The chain links TRBV7-9 to TRBJ2-3; D uncertain. V was shortened by 5 bases and J by 1 base, with 16 bases between the two germline ends. Germline CDR1 and CDR2: SEHNR and FQNEAQ (reference sequence). The CDR3 has 16 residues.

Judged by abundance, this clonotype is medium-sized. The chain is built from TRBV7-8 and TRBJ2-7, with unresolved D. The CDR3 has 12 amino acids. CDR1 and CDR2 (germline): SGHVS, FQNEAQ. Trimming shortened V by 5 bases and J by 3 bases, and 8 bases separated the two germline ends. The CDR3 loop reads CASSRTVYEQYF. The CDR3 nucleotides read TGTGCCAGCAGCCGGACCGTCTACGAGCAGTACTTC. Combining the CDR3 with reference TRBV7-8 and TRBJ2-7 gives the whole variable domain GAGVSQSPRYKVAKRGQDVALRCDPISGHVSLFWYQQALGQGPEFLTYFQNEAQLDKSGLPSDRFFAERPEGSVSTLKIQRTQQEDSAVYLCASSRTVYEQYFGPGTRLTVT.

Written as DNA, the CDR3 is TGTGCCAGCAGTTTGGGGGGGCCCCACACCGGGGAGCTGTTTTTT. It translates to CASSLGGPHTGELFF. This rearrangement joins TRBV28 to TRBJ2-2; tentative D call: TRBD2 (7 bases). The CDR3 loop spans 15 amino acids. CDR1 is MDHEN and CDR2 is SYDVKM in the germline V gene. With 3 bases removed from V and 3 bases from J, the gap between germline ends came to 11 bases.

As concerns this clonotype: Its ends do not fully match the called genes, so a read error is possible. This chain links TRBV7-7 with TRBJ2-1; 10 bases match TRBD2. The CDR3 is made up of 15 amino acids. Germline assignment: CDR1 SSHAT and CDR2 FNYEAQ (reference sequence). DNA for the CDR3: TGTGCTAGCAGCTTAGCTAGCGGGAGACTCAATGAGCAGTTCTTC. This encodes CASSLASGRLNEQFF.